This T cell receptor beta chain was sequenced for a study of cytomegalovirus exposure and HLA in healthy donors. Findings and caveats of the study: The HLA-A and HLA-B alleles of most subjects were reportedly predicted accurately from TCR beta sequences.

The table lists this clone with a few counts. Its specificity is not known. The junction had 3 bases not matched to a gene; V was cut back by 4 bases and J by 1 base. CDR1 and CDR2 (germline): LNHDA, SQIVND (reference sequence). The CDR3 totals 15 residues. PCR used 60 Vbeta primers and 13 Jbeta primers. The assay was immunoSEQ multiplex PCR, and TCRdb's table has in-frame clones only and misses some. Among about 120,000 clones listed, over 65% were seen once. J is TRBJ2-2 and V is TRBV19, with TRBD2 matching 7 bases. The receptor was isolated from a man aged 30 to 39 in good health and CMV-seropositive. Sequencing was done on a sample of PBMCs. As DNA, the CDR3 is TGTGCCAGTAGTAAAGCGGGACTGAACACCGGGGAGCTGTTTTTT. This encodes CASSKAGLNTGELFF.